Ten or more counts support the clone carrying this T cell receptor (beta chain). What it binds is not known. This entry belongs to a study of T-cell memory formation after mild COVID-19. Study at large: Clusters were largely donor specific.

CDR1 is ENHRY, CDR2 SYGVKD, per germline. The trim removed 11 bases at V and 9 bases at J, leaving 10 bases unmatched. The CDR3 covers 12 residues. Study-wide findings and caveats: There was no confirmation that second-wave clones peaking on day 37 were SARS-CoV-2 specific. For contracting clones, CD4+ ones sat mainly in CM and EM, CD8+ in EMRA. A second wave expanding day 15 to 37 was CD4+-biased; contracting clones were balanced.

TCRdb used MiXCR to reprocess the 5' RACE reads, holding one entry per CDR3 protein. The table has around 440,000 distinct CDR3 sequences, around a sixth seen once. This TCR was sampled from an adult woman who had mild COVID-19 (a few samples of this study predate the infection). Cell type and time point are not known. This chain connects TRBV10-3 to TRBJ2-4; 7 nucleotides align to TRBD1. Sequenced sample: PBMCs or a T cell subset sorted from them (not recorded which). The chain's CDR3 is CAVTTGIGIQYF. CDR3 coding DNA: TGTGCCGTTACGACAGGGATCGGCATTCAGTACTTC.